Below are 21 T cell receptor beta chains sequenced from a single sample in a study of neoadjuvant anti-PD-1 for oral cavity cancer. Sequencing was performed with immunoSEQ multiplex PCR; in TCRdb, only in-frame clones are kept and a portion is missing. The sample shows 15,000 or so clones, about 63% of them seen only once. Sequences were derived from PBMCs, sampled before nivolumab (anti-PD-1) treatment. All receptors derive from a person aged 40 to 85 with oral cavity squamous cell carcinoma.

The table lists this clone with a few counts. This chain joins TRBV18 and TRBJ1-2; perhaps TRBD1 as D (6 bases). The CDR3 extends over 14 amino acids. Trimming pared 2 bases from V and 2 bases from J, leaving 9 bases between. Germline lookup yields CDR1 KGHSH and CDR2 LQKENI. The CDR3: CASSPIGGNYGYTF. The CDR3 DNA reads TGTGCCAGCTCACCAATAGGGGGAAACTATGGCTACACCTTC.

The J gene is TRBJ2-3, the V gene TRBV9; D remains unclear. CDR3 length: 12 residues. Trimming removed 4 bases at V and 3 bases at J, with 6 bases between. From germline, CDR1 is SGDLS and CDR2 YYNGEE. The CDR3 spells CASSPATDTQYF. The CDR3 DNA reads TGTGCCAGCAGCCCAGCAACAGATACGCAGTATTTT.

Worth noting for this clone: One end of the junction is discordant with germline, which a read error may explain. V gene TRBV5-4 combines with J gene TRBJ2-7; D possibly corresponds to TRBD1 (6 bases). CDR1 is SGHNT, CDR2 YYREEE, per germline (reference sequence). There are 13 residues in the CDR3. The CDR3 DNA reads as TGTGCAAGCAGGGGCAGGGGCTCCTACGAGCAGTACTTC. Translation: CASRGRGSYEQYF.

The chain joins TRBV30 to TRBJ2-7, with 7 bases fitting TRBD2. This CDR3 region has 14 residues. Per the germline V gene, CDR1 is GTSNPN and CDR2 is SVGIG (reference sequence). V trimming: 4 bases; J trimming: 6 bases; junction bases outside the gene matches: 12. The CDR3 bases are TGTGCCTGGAAAGGGCGGGAGCCATTTGTCGAGCAGTACTTC. Translated, it gives CAWKGREPFVEQYF.

The gene calls are TRBV18 and TRBJ1-1, with D perhaps TRBD1 (6 bases). This CDR3 is built from 17 residues. The germline V and J ends were trimmed by 4 bases and 6 bases, with 24 bases remaining between them. The germline gives CDR1 KGHSH, CDR2 LQKENI. For the CDR3, the DNA is TGTGCCAGCTCACTCCCCTCGTTCAAAAAAAAGGGGGCTGAAGCTTTCTTT. It codes for CASSLPSFKKKGAEAFF.

This sequence joins TRBV28 and TRBJ1-3; perhaps TRBD1 as D (5 bases). V lost 5 bases and J lost 0, with 8 bases in between. The CDR3 consists of 14 residues. Germline V gene lookup returns CDR1 MDHEN and CDR2 SYDVKM. CDR3 loop: CASSIQGSGNTIYF. The CDR3, as DNA: TGTGCCAGCAGTATTCAGGGCTCTGGAAACACCATATATTTT.

This chain uses TRBV19 with TRBJ1-4, with TRBD1 matching 10 bases. V shed 3 bases and J 5 bases; nucleotides not matched to a gene: 9. CDR3 length equals 17 residues. The germline CDR1 and CDR2 sequences are LNHDA and SQIVND (reference sequence). As DNA, the CDR3 is TGTGCCAGTAGTATTTTCCGGAGGACAGGGGGGAATGAAAAACTGTTTTTT. This codes for CASSIFRRTGGNEKLFF. The whole variable domain, remainder taken from reference TRBV19 and TRBJ1-4, is DGGITQSPKYLFRKEGQNVTLSCEQNLNHDAMYWYRQDPGQGLRLIYYSQIVNDFQKGDIAEGYSVSREKKESFPLTVTSAQKNPTAFYLCASSIFRRTGGNEKLFFGSGTQLSVL.

V usage is TRBV6-1 and J usage is TRBJ1-1, with TRBD1 as a possible D gene (5 bases). The CDR3 totals 14 residues. The germline CDR1 and CDR2 sequences are MNHNS and SASEGT. V was cut by 7 bases and J by 7 bases, with 19 bases left in between. The chain's CDR3 is CASTEGTWGREAFF. The CDR3 DNA sequence: TGTGCCAGCACCGAGGGGACGTGGGGCCGTGAAGCTTTCTTT.

The rearrangement links TRBV28 to TRBJ1-1, with D unclear. This CDR3 is built from 13 residues. CDR1 is MDHEN, CDR2 SYDVKM, per germline. Deletions cut 7 bases from V and 0 bases from J, with 9 bases between. Written as DNA, the CDR3 is TGTGCCAGCATGGGCCGGTTGAACACTGAAGCTTTCTTT. It encodes CASMGRLNTEAFF.

This chain links TRBV6-1 with TRBJ1-5; 11 nucleotides match TRBD1. Germline V gene sequence: CDR1 MNHNS, CDR2 SASEGT. This CDR3 comprises 16 residues. V was clipped by 4 bases and J by 6 bases; unmatched bases: 8. CDR3 amino acids: CASSAADRGQGQPQHF. The CDR3 nucleotides are TGTGCCAGCAGTGCAGCGGACAGGGGGCAAGGTCAGCCCCAGCATTTT.

The V call is TRBV11-1, the J call TRBJ2-2; D ambiguous. With 5 bases removed from V and 6 bases from J, the gap between germline ends came to 10 bases. Germline CDR1 SGHAT, CDR2 FQDESV (reference sequence). The CDR3 has 13 residues. The CDR3 protein is CASSTQTAGELFF. The CDR3 DNA reads as TGTGCCAGCAGCACCCAAACGGCCGGGGAGCTGTTTTTT.

The CDR3 loop is CASSQELKRNTEAFF. The CDR3 coding sequence is TGCGCCAGCAGCCAAGAGCTCAAAAGAAACACTGAAGCTTTCTTT. The genes are TRBV4-1 and TRBJ1-1; D unclear. V dropped 0 bases and J dropped 2 bases, with 10 bases sitting between them. The length of the CDR3 is 15 residues. From germline, CDR1 is MGHRA and CDR2 YSYEKL.

The chain has TRBV7-8 and TRBJ1-1; D is ambiguous. The CDR3 runs to 14 residues. Trimming took off 1 base at V and 2 bases at J, with 8 bases between the two ends. CDR1 is SGHVS and CDR2 is FQNEAQ in the germline V gene. The CDR3 nucleotides are TGTGCCAGCAGCTTAGGAGGCGATAACACTGAAGCTTTCTTT. Amino acids: CASSLGGDNTEAFF.

This clone has just a few counts. The chain employs TRBV25-1 and TRBJ1-2; D possibly corresponds to TRBD1 (6 bases). This CDR3 contains 15 residues. Germline V gene lookup returns CDR1 MGHDK and CDR2 SYGVNS. The V gene lost 6 bases and the J gene lost 3 bases, with 17 bases spanning the gap. CDR3 amino acids: CASSLQGVKDYGYTF. CDR3 DNA sequence: TGTGCCAGCAGCTTACAGGGTGTGAAGGACTATGGCTACACCTTC.

The rearrangement joins TRBV7-9 to TRBJ1-2; 10 bases align to TRBD1. CDR1 is SEHNR, CDR2 FQNEAQ, per germline (reference sequence). J gave up 8 bases and V 3 bases, and 0 bases lay outside the gene matches. The CDR3 is 12 residues long. For the CDR3, the DNA is TGTGCCAGCAGCTTGACAGGGGGCGGCTACACCTTC. It is translated as CASSLTGGGYTF.

V is TRBV6-1 and J is TRBJ2-5; D tentatively fits TRBD1 or TRBD2 (6 bases each). Germline CDR1 and CDR2: MNHNS and SASEGT. Trimming stripped 2 bases from V and 4 bases from J, with 20 bases between. The CDR3 sequence is 17 residues long. The CDR3 sequence: CASSERGEKRRSETQYF. CDR3 nucleotide sequence: TGTGCCAGCAGTGAAAGGGGGGAGAAGAGAAGATCAGAGACCCAGTACTTC.

This clone was found a few times. CDR3 nucleotide sequence: TGTGCCAGCAGCCGAGAGGGACAGGATCAGCCCCAGCATTTT. Residues: CASSREGQDQPQHF. The V and J genes are TRBV5-4 and TRBJ1-5; 8 positions match TRBD1. After removal of 4 bases from V and 5 bases from J, the junction contained 5 bases not matched to a gene. Germline V gives CDR1 SGHNT, CDR2 YYREEE (reference sequence). This CDR3 has 14 residues.

The V call is TRBV15, the J call TRBJ1-3; D is unclear. CDR1 is LNHNV and CDR2 is YYDKDF in the germline V gene (reference sequence). The ends were cut back, 0 bases at V and 2 bases at J, with 17 bases in the middle. The CDR3 is 18 residues long. CDR3 coding DNA: TGTGCCACCAGCAGAGATTATGGTCAAAAGTGGGCTGGAAACACCATATATTTT. It is translated as CATSRDYGQKWAGNTIYF.

V and J are TRBV5-1 and TRBJ2-3, with D possibly called TRBD1 or TRBD2 (6 bases each). The CDR3 length is 15 residues. CDR1 is SGHRS and CDR2 is YFSETQ in the germline V gene. Trimming left V 0 bases short and J 3 bases short, with 11 bases between. The CDR3 reads CASSLGGGRTDTQYF. Written as DNA, the CDR3 is TGCGCCAGCAGCTTGGGAGGGGGGCGGACAGATACGCAGTATTTT.

The chain joins TRBV11-2 to TRBJ2-3; perhaps TRBD2 as D (6 bases). Deletions cut 5 bases from V and 2 bases from J, with 14 bases between. The CDR3 sequence is 15 residues long. Germline CDR1 and CDR2: SGHAT and FQNNGV. DNA for the CDR3: TGTGCCAGCAGCCCTACGGCGGGACTCACAGATACGCAGTATTTT. Amino acid sequence: CASSPTAGLTDTQYF.

The gene calls are TRBV28 and TRBJ1-3, with 9 nucleotides matching TRBD1. V lost 6 bases and J lost 4; bases outside the gene matches: 4. The CDR3 runs 14 residues. Germline V gene sequence: CDR1 MDHEN, CDR2 SYDVKM. The CDR3 bases are TGTGCCAGCAGCACAGGGGGCGTAGGAAACACCATATATTTT. As protein: CASSTGGVGNTIYF. Full variable domain (missing parts from reference TRBV28 and TRBJ1-3): DVKVTQSSRYLVKRTGEKVFLECVQDMDHENMFWYRQDPGLGLRLIYFSYDVKMKEKGDIPEGYSVSREKKERFSLILESASTNQTSMYLCASSTGGVGNTIYFGEGSWLTVV.